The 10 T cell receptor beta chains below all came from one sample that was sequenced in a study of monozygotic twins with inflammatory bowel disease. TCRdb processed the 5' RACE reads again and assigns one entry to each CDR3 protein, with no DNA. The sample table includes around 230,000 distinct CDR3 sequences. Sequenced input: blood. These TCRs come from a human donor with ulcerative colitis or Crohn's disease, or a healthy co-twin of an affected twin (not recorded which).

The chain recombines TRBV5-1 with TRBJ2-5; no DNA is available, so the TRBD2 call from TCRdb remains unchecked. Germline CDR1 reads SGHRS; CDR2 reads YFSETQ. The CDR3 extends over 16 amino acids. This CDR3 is CASSLGTTSVYETQYF.

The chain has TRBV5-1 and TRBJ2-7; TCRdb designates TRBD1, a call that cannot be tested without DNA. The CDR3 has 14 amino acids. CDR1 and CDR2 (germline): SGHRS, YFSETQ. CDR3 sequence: CASSGDGTVAEQYF.

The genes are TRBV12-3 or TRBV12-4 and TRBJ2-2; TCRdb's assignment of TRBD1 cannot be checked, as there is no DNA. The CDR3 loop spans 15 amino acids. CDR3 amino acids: CASILRQGWGGELFF.

CDR3 sequence reads: CASSLLGMQETQYF. The chain uses TRBV5-1 and TRBJ2-5. Germline-derived CDR1 and CDR2 are SGHRS and YFSETQ. The CDR3 covers 14 residues.

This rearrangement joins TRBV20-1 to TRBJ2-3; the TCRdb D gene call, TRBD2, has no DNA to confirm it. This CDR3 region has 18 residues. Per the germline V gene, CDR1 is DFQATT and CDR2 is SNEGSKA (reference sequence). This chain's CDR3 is CSASSSPGLAGGTDTQYF.

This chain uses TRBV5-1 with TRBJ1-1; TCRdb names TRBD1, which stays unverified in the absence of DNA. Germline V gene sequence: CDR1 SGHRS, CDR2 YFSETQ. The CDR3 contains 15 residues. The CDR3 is CASSLLAPRDTEAFF.

CDR3: CASSRFPRNRRTEAFF. V usage is TRBV3-1 and J usage is TRBJ1-1. The CDR3 has 16 residues. Germline CDR1 reads LGHDT; CDR2 reads YNNKEL (reference sequence).

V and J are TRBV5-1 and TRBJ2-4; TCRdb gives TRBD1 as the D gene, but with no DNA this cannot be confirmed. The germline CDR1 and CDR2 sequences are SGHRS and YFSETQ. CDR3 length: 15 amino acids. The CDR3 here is CASSLMGVGKNIQYF.

This CDR3 is CASRGGTGSLIRQFF. The chain joins TRBV12-3 or TRBV12-4 to TRBJ2-1; TCRdb's assignment of TRBD1 cannot be checked, as there is no DNA. This CDR3 is built from 15 residues.

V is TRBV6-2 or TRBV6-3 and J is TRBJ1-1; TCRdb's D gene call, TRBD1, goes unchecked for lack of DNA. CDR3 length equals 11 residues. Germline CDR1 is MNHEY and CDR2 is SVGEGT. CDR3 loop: CASVTGGEAFF.